These 19 T cell receptor beta chains were sequenced from one sample in a study of PD-1 blockade in classical Hodgkin lymphoma. Produced via immunoSEQ multiplex PCR; TCRdb's table is partial and in-frame only. The data show over 85,000 clones, roughly 81% seen once. In every patient, relapse followed autologous stem cell transplantation, while exposure to brentuximab vedotin differed. This specimen was peripheral blood mononuclear cells (PBMCs), taken before the second cycle of nivolumab. All receptors derive from a human donor with classical Hodgkin lymphoma.

Here the CDR3 DNA reads TGTGCCAGCAGTTACGGGGGCGCAAAGGAGACCCAGTACTTC. It codes for CASSYGGAKETQYF. The rearrangement uses TRBV6-5 and TRBJ2-5; D might be TRBD1 (6 bases). Germline V gives CDR1 MNHEY, CDR2 SVGAGI. Trimming removed 2 bases from V and 5 bases from J, with 12 bases in between. The CDR3 runs 14 residues.

The table lists this clone with a count of one. V usage is TRBV12-5 and J usage is TRBJ2-2, with 7 positions matching TRBD2. This CDR3 comprises 14 residues. CDR1 is LGHNT, CDR2 FRNRAP, per germline. The CDR3 loop is CASGAGVGTGELFF. As DNA, the CDR3 is TGTGCAAGCGGCGCGGGAGTGGGGACCGGGGAGCTGTTTTTT.

V is TRBV28 and J is TRBJ1-1; D gene uncertain. Trimming removed 7 bases at V and 10 bases at J, with 10 bases between. CDR3 length equals 10 residues. CDR1 MDHEN and CDR2 SYDVKM come from the germline V gene. For the CDR3, the DNA is TGTGCCAGCACGAAGTTATCAGCTTTCTTT. Amino acids: CASTKLSAFF. The full variable domain, in which reference TRBV28 and TRBJ1-1 provide the parts outside the CDR3, is DVKVTQSSRYLVKRTGEKVFLECVQDMDHENMFWYRQDPGLGLRLIYFSYDVKMKEKGDIPEGYSVSREKKERFSLILESASTNQTSMYLCASTKLSAFFGQGTRLTVV.

V is TRBV29-1 and J is TRBJ2-5; 14 bases match TRBD2. The CDR3 has 15 amino acids. Germline loops: CDR1 SQVTM, CDR2 ANQGSEA. V lost 4 bases, J lost 7 bases, and 8 bases stayed unmatched. The CDR3 spells CSVGGTSGSEGTQYF. The CDR3 nucleotides read TGCAGCGTTGGGGGGACTAGCGGGAGTGAGGGGACCCAGTACTTC.

The rearrangement uses TRBV7-9 and TRBJ2-2; 7 nucleotides align to TRBD2. The V gene end was trimmed by 11 bases and the J gene end by 5 bases; junction bases not matched to a gene: 8. The germline gives CDR1 SEHNR, CDR2 FQNEAQ (reference sequence). The CDR3 sequence is 13 residues long. The CDR3 loop reads CASKREGTGELFF. The CDR3 DNA follows: TGTGCCTCAAAGCGGGAAGGTACCGGGGAGCTGTTTTTT.

V usage is TRBV7-2 and J usage is TRBJ2-7, with 11 bases fitting TRBD2. The CDR3 extends over 15 amino acids. CDR1 is SGHTA and CDR2 is FQGNSA in the germline V gene. Trimming took 5 bases from V and 1 from J; bases not matched to a gene: 4. This chain's CDR3 is CASSAGLAESYEQYF. CDR3 bases: TGTGCCAGCAGCGCGGGACTAGCGGAGTCCTACGAGCAGTACTTC.

The V and J genes are TRBV4-1 and TRBJ2-7, with a weak D call TRBD2 (5 bases). The CDR3 loop spans 13 amino acids. Germline CDR1 and CDR2: MGHRA and YSYEKL. The V gene lost 4 bases and the J gene lost 3 bases, with 10 bases spanning the gap. CDR3 amino acids: CASSLATGYEQYF. CDR3 sequence (DNA): TGCGCCAGCAGCCTAGCGACGGGCTACGAGCAGTACTTC.

V is TRBV11-2 and J is TRBJ2-1; D not certain. The ends were cut back, 6 bases at V and 6 bases at J, with 18 bases in the middle. CDR3 length equals 15 residues. Germline V gene data show CDR1 as SGHAT and CDR2 as FQNNGV. The CDR3 DNA follows: TGTGCCAGCAGTCGCGCCATGACTCAGATCAATGAGCAGTTCTTC. Protein product: CASSRAMTQINEQFF.

This clone has just one count. The chain carries TRBV9 and TRBJ2-7; a weak D match, TRBD2 (6 bases). The V gene's germline CDR1 is SGDLS and CDR2 YYNGEE. The CDR3 extends over 15 amino acids. The V end was cut by 1 base, the J end by 0 bases, with 11 bases between. The CDR3 region has the DNA TGTGCCAGCAGCGTAAGCGGGCAAAGCTCCTACGAGCAGTACTTC. Its protein product is CASSVSGQSSYEQYF.

This chain joins TRBV4-2 and TRBJ2-7, with 9 bases aligning to TRBD2. Germline V gives CDR1 LGHNA, CDR2 YNFKEQ. The CDR3 has 15 amino acids. V shed 0 bases and J 6 bases; nucleotides not matched to a gene: 6. CDR3 sequence (DNA): TGTGCCAGCAGCCAAGAACCGGGGACTAGCTCCGAGCAGTACTTC. Its translation is CASSQEPGTSSEQYF.

V and J are TRBV12-5 and TRBJ1-2, with D hard to call. V dropped 1 base and J dropped 8 bases, with 14 bases sitting between them. CDR3 length: 14 amino acids. Germline CDR1 and CDR2: LGHNT and FRNRAP. CDR3: CASGLDKGVGGYTF. CDR3 nucleotides: TGTGCTAGTGGTTTGGACAAGGGAGTAGGGGGCTACACCTTC.

The V and J genes are TRBV11-2 and TRBJ2-3; 7 bases align to TRBD2. The trim removed 3 bases at V and 4 bases at J, leaving 10 bases unmatched. The CDR3 has 16 residues. Looked up from germline, CDR1 is SGHAT and CDR2 is FQNNGV. The CDR3 reads CASSFRGRGSADTQYF. The CDR3 DNA follows: TGTGCCAGCAGCTTTCGGGGTCGCGGGAGCGCAGATACGCAGTATTTT.

The chain has TRBV27 and TRBJ2-1; the match to TRBD2 covers 11 bases. Germline V gives CDR1 MNHEY, CDR2 SMNVEV (reference sequence). With V trimmed by 0 bases and J by 10 bases, 8 bases remained unmatched. This CDR3 spans 16 amino acids. This CDR3 reads CASSLSGTSGSGEQFF. Here the CDR3 DNA reads TGTGCCAGCAGTTTATCCGGGACTAGCGGAAGTGGGGAGCAGTTCTTC.

The chain recombines TRBV7-3 with TRBJ1-6; D is undetermined. V was cut by 2 bases and J by 7 bases, with 9 bases left in between. Germline assignment: CDR1 SGHTA and CDR2 FQGTGA. The CDR3 is made up of 14 amino acids. The CDR3 DNA sequence: TGTGCCAGCAGCTTATTTGGCGGAAATTCACCCCTCCACTTT. Amino acids: CASSLFGGNSPLHF.

V gene TRBV2 combines with J gene TRBJ2-1; TRBD2 matches at 11 bases. CDR1 SNHLY and CDR2 FYNNEI come from the germline V gene. The CDR3 is 19 residues long. V shed 4 bases, J shed 6 bases, and the junction held 17 bases outside the gene matches. Written as DNA, the CDR3 is TGTGCCAGCAGTGCGAGAGACTTAGCGGGAGGGCGTAGGGTCAATGAGCAGTTCTTC. It is translated as CASSARDLAGGRRVNEQFF. Full variable domain (rest looked up from reference TRBV2 and TRBJ2-1): EPEVTQTPSHQVTQMGQEVILRCVPISNHLYFYWYRQILGQKVEFLVSFYNNEISEKSEIFDDQFSVERPDGSNFTLKIRSTKLEDSAMYFCASSARDLAGGRRVNEQFFGPGTRLTVL.

V gene TRBV7-2 combines with J gene TRBJ1-2; TRBD1 agrees at 9 bases. The CDR3 is made up of 13 amino acids. In germline, CDR1 is SGHTA, CDR2 FQGNSA. V trimming: 5 bases; J trimming: 5 bases; junction bases outside the gene matches: 3. The CDR3 protein is CASSLTGGYGYTF. For the CDR3, the DNA is TGTGCCAGCAGCCTGACAGGGGGGTATGGCTACACCTTC.

This clone was seen only once. The chain joins TRBV5-6 to TRBJ2-2; D uncertain. Trimming took off 2 bases at V and 6 bases at J, with 5 bases between the two ends. The CDR3 totals 12 residues. The germline V gene has CDR1 SGHDT and CDR2 YYEEEE. The CDR3 bases are TGTGCCAGCAGCTTCGTGTCCGGGGAGCTGTTTTTT. Protein: CASSFVSGELFF. Filled out from reference TRBV5-6 and TRBJ2-2, the complete variable domain reads DAGVTQSPTHLIKTRGQQVTLRCSPKSGHDTVSWYQQALGQGPQFIFQYYEEEERQRGNFPDRFSGHQFPNYSSELNVNALLLGDSALYLCASSFVSGELFFGEGSRLTVL.

The gene calls are TRBV2 and TRBJ1-1, with D unclear. The CDR3 contains 11 residues. V was clipped by 6 bases and J by 10 bases, with 12 bases between them. Germline V gene data show CDR1 as SNHLY and CDR2 as FYNNEI. The CDR3 spells CASSPSTGAFF. CDR3 sequence (DNA): TGTGCCAGCAGCCCCAGTACGGGAGCTTTCTTT.

This chain joins TRBV28 and TRBJ2-2; the D gene is possibly TRBD1 (5 bases). The V and J ends lost 7 bases and 0 bases respectively, with 9 bases between them. Germline V gene lookup returns CDR1 MDHEN and CDR2 SYDVKM. The CDR3 totals 14 residues. CDR3 bases: TGTGCCAGCACGGGCAGGGCGAACACCGGGGAGCTGTTTTTT. Amino acid sequence: CASTGRANTGELFF.